These T cell receptor beta chains were read from a single sample in a study of Tregs in tolerant kidney transplant recipients. Libraries were prepared by immunoSEQ multiplex PCR; TCRdb keeps only in-frame clonotypes and omits some of them. The data contain approximately 260,000 clones, approximately 83% of them singletons. The sample was CD4+ T cells from blood. The receptor set was obtained from a human donor in good health. Both conserved end residues are part of each CDR3. The D gene is left open where the match is weak. The size field is filled for only some rows; it gives once, few, many or a size class.

>TRBJ2-1|-|TRBV29-1|-
CSVDGAQGLYNEQFF
TGCAGCGTTGACGGCGCACAGGGACTATACAATGAGCAGTTCTTC
>TRBJ1-2|-|TRBV5-5|-
CAGSLATRGYTF
TGTGCCGGCAGCTTGGCGACTCGTGGCTACACCTTC
>TRBJ1-2|-|TRBV5-1|-
CASRFEWGRTYGYTF
TGCGCCAGCAGGTTTGAGTGGGGTCGGACTTATGGCTACACCTTC
>TRBJ1-3|-|TRBV5-1|-
CASSLSSRGNTIYF
TGCGCCAGCAGCTTAAGTTCACGGGGAAACACCATATATTTT
>TRBJ1-4|-|TRBV19|-
CASSIGTSDEKLFF
TGTGCCAGTAGTATCGGAACAAGTGATGAAAAACTGTTTTTT
>TRBJ2-7|-|TRBV29-1|-
CSVGSYEQYF
TGCAGCGTTGGGTCCTACGAGCAGTACTTC
>TRBJ1-1|TRBD1|TRBV11-2|-
CASRRPGQGATRKAFF
TGTGCCAGCAGGCGGCCGGGACAGGGGGCCACTAGGAAGGCTTTCTTT
>TRBJ2-7|TRBD2|TRBV4-2|-
CASSQDHPSLAGASYEQYF
TGTGCCAGCAGCCAAGATCATCCTTCTCTAGCGGGTGCGAGCTACGAGCAGTACTTC
>TRBJ1-3|-|TRBV11-3|-
CASSLDPHANTIYF
TGTGCCAGCAGCTTAGATCCCCATGCGAACACCATATATTTT
>TRBJ2-7|TRBD1|TRBV27|-
CASTDPHGTAYEQYF
TGTGCCAGCACCGATCCGCATGGGACAGCCTACGAGCAGTACTTC
>TRBJ1-6|-|TRBV19|-
CASSISGGRFRSPLHF
TGTGCCAGTAGTATCTCGGGCGGGCGATTTCGTTCACCCCTCCACTTT
>TRBJ2-7|-|TRBV5-1|-
CASSLVGVAPYEQYF
TGCGCCAGCAGCTTGGTGGGGGTAGCCCCCTACGAGCAGTACTTC
>TRBJ2-5|-|TRBV7-3|-
CASSLTGVSKETQYF
TGTGCCAGCAGCTTAACGGGGGTCAGCAAAGAGACCCAGTACTTC
>TRBJ2-2|-|TRBV5-6|-
CASSFWGGGELFF
TGTGCCAGCAGCTTTTGGGGTGGCGGGGAGCTGTTTTTT
>TRBJ2-7|-|TRBV23-1|few
CASSRRRLREQYF
TGCGCCAGCAGTCGCCGCCGGCTTCGCGAGCAGTACTTC
>TRBJ2-7|-|TRBV7-9|-
CASSPAGTSSYEQYF
TGTGCCAGCAGCCCAGCCGGGACAAGCTCCTACGAGCAGTACTTC
>TRBJ1-1|-|TRBV4-1|-
CASSQVGRRNTEAFF
TGCGCCAGCAGCCAAGTCGGACGTCGGAACACTGAAGCTTTCTTT
>TRBJ2-6|TRBD1|TRBV5-1|-
CASSHDRAGANVLTF
TGCGCCAGCAGCCACGACAGGGCCGGGGCCAACGTCCTGACTTTC
>TRBJ1-2|-|TRBV6-1|-
CASRLKGGVYGYTF
TGTGCCAGCAGACTAAAAGGGGGAGTCTATGGCTACACCTTC
>TRBJ1-1|TRBD1|TRBV6-1|few
CASRGQGVTEAFF
TGTGCCAGCAGGGGACAGGGAGTTACTGAAGCTTTCTTT
>TRBJ1-2|-|TRBV6-5|-
CASSEGGGPYGYTF
TGTGCCAGCAGTGAGGGGGGTGGACCCTATGGCTACACCTTC
>TRBJ2-1|TRBD2|TRBV18|once
CASSPPSGRANEQFF
TGTGCCAGCTCACCACCTAGCGGGAGGGCGAATGAGCAGTTCTTC
>TRBJ2-1|-|TRBV7-9|-
CASSRELDEQFF
TGTGCCAGCAGTCGGGAGTTGGATGAGCAGTTCTTC
>TRBJ2-5|-|TRBV7-2|-
CASSLGSGLTETQYF
TGTGCCAGCAGCTTAGGCTCGGGGTTAACAGAGACCCAGTACTTC
>TRBJ2-4|-|TRBV15|-
CATSRDHLRVIQYF
TGTGCCACCAGCAGAGATCACTTGCGGGTCATTCAGTACTTC
>TRBJ1-2|-|TRBV10-3|-
CAISALPANYGYTF
TGTGCCATCAGTGCCCTTCCTGCTAACTATGGCTACACCTTC
>TRBJ1-1|-|TRBV2|-
CASGEGGGEAFF
TGTGCCAGCGGTGAGGGGGGCGGAGAAGCTTTCTTT
>TRBJ2-2|TRBD1|TRBV9|-
CASSVPWTGDPGELFF
TGTGCCAGCAGCGTACCCTGGACAGGGGATCCCGGGGAGCTGTTTTTT